Presented here are 20 T cell receptor beta chains from one specimen sequenced in a study of T-cell memory formation after mild COVID-19. One entry per CDR3 protein, called by TCRdb with MiXCR from the 5' RACE reads. Of approximately 150,000 distinct CDR3 sequences listed, roughly 19% are singletons. Sequencing was carried out using PBMCs or a T cell subset sorted from them (not recorded which). The source of these receptors is an adult woman who had mild COVID-19 (a few samples of this study predate the infection). Cell type and time point are not known.

This chain links TRBV5-1 with TRBJ2-3, with D possibly called TRBD1 or TRBD2 (5 bases each). CDR3 size: 14 residues. CDR1 and CDR2 from the germline V gene are SGHRS and YFSETQ. The V end was cut by 4 bases, the J end by 2 bases, with 11 bases between. CDR3 coding DNA: TGCGCCAGCAGCATCGGGACCACCACAGATACGCAGTATTTT. Translated, it gives CASSIGTTTDTQYF.

The V call is TRBV12-3 or TRBV12-4, the J call TRBJ1-2, with TRBD1 matching 8 bases. This CDR3 comprises 13 residues. Germline trimming cut 4 bases from V and 8 bases from J; bases unmatched to any gene: 6. Here the CDR3 reads CASSYTGGSGYTF. The CDR3 DNA reads TGTGCCAGCAGTTATACAGGGGGTTCAGGCTACACCTTC.

This clonotype was seen a few times. The V and J genes are TRBV18 and TRBJ2-2; D remains ambiguous. From germline, CDR1 is KGHSH and CDR2 LQKENI. There are 13 residues in the CDR3. V lost 0 bases and J lost 5, with 4 bases in between. The CDR3 region is CASSPPLTGELFF. The CDR3 nucleotides are TGTGCCAGCTCACCACCGTTAACCGGGGAGCTGTTTTTT.

The V and J genes are TRBV21-1 and TRBJ2-3; no DNA check was done on the table's D call, TRBD1. TRBV21-1 is annotated as a pseudogene. There are 14 residues in the CDR3. As DNA, the CDR3 is TGTGCCAGCAGCAAGCCCTGGACAGGGCGGACGCAGTATTTT. Protein product: CASSKPWTGRTQYF.

V and J are TRBV29-1 and TRBJ2-7; either TRBD1 or TRBD2 may fit D (5 bases each). V gave up 6 bases and J gave up 1 base, with 13 bases separating them. The CDR3 contains 13 residues. Germline CDR1 SQVTM, CDR2 ANQGSEA. CDR3 sequence: CSVGRQNSYEQYF. The CDR3 DNA is TGCAGCGTGGGGAGACAGAATTCCTACGAGCAGTACTTC.

This rearrangement joins TRBV5-1 to TRBJ1-4; D gene unclear. The ends were cut back, 0 bases at V and 3 bases at J, with 9 bases in the middle. Germline assignment: CDR1 SGHRS and CDR2 YFSETQ. CDR3 length: 15 amino acids. The CDR3 is CASSLEGRPNEKLFF. CDR3 in DNA: TGCGCCAGCAGCTTGGAGGGCAGGCCTAATGAAAAACTGTTTTTT.

Of note for this clonotype: A much more abundant neighbour one base away suggests this may be a read error. The chain has TRBV7-3 and TRBJ2-2; the D is unclear. CDR3 length equals 12 residues. The V gene's germline CDR1 is SGHTA and CDR2 FQGTGA. V was pared by 6 bases and J by 3 bases, with 5 bases between. CDR3 DNA: TGTGCCAGCAGACGGGACACCGGGGAGCTGTTTTTT. Protein product: CASRRDTGELFF.

The V and J genes are TRBV5-5 and TRBJ2-7; D might be TRBD1 (6 bases). Germline V gives CDR1 SGHKS, CDR2 YYEKEE (reference sequence). The CDR3 is made up of 17 amino acids. V shed 3 bases and J shed 3 bases, with 22 bases lying between them. The chain's CDR3 is CASSSLQGPSYGYEQYF. CDR3 DNA: TGTGCCAGCAGCTCCCTACAGGGACCGAGTTACGGCTACGAGCAGTACTTC.

The chain links TRBV6-1 to TRBJ2-3; 10 bases line up with TRBD1. The length of the CDR3 is 13 residues. Germline CDR1 reads MNHNS; CDR2 reads SASEGT. With 5 bases clipped from V and 5 bases from J, the junction kept 1 base outside the gene matches. In DNA form, the CDR3 reads TGTGCCAGCAGTAGGGACAGGGGAGATACGCAGTATTTT. It codes for CASSRDRGDTQYF.

This clonotype was observed at least ten times. V is TRBV10-3 and J is TRBJ2-3; 9 nucleotides match TRBD2. The germline CDR1 and CDR2 sequences are ENHRY and SYGVKD. CDR3 size: 14 residues. With 6 bases clipped from V and 2 bases from J, the junction kept 3 bases outside the gene matches. The CDR3 sequence: CAISRLADTDTQYF. In DNA, the CDR3 is TGTGCCATCAGCAGACTAGCGGACACAGATACGCAGTATTTT.

The V call is TRBV5-1, the J call TRBJ2-3; no clear D gene. The V gene lost 4 bases and the J gene lost 2 bases, with 5 bases spanning the gap. This CDR3 has 12 amino acids. Germline CDR1 reads SGHRS; CDR2 reads YFSETQ. The CDR3 sequence is CASSDVTDTQYF. The CDR3 DNA sequence: TGCGCCAGCAGCGACGTCACAGATACGCAGTATTTT.

The chain is built from TRBV12-3 or TRBV12-4 and TRBJ2-7; D could derive from TRBD1 or TRBD2 (5 bases each). There are 12 residues in the CDR3. V was cut by 6 bases and J by 7 bases, with 13 bases left in between. CDR3 coding DNA: TGTGCCAGCAGCCCCGGGACGAAGGAGCAGTACTTC. The encoded protein is CASSPGTKEQYF.

The chain uses TRBV6-5 and TRBJ1-6, with D perhaps matching TRBD1 (5 bases). The CDR3 extends over 20 amino acids. Germline V gene sequence: CDR1 MNHEY, CDR2 SVGAGI. V shed 0 bases and J shed 0 bases, with 18 bases lying between them. CDR3 DNA: TGTGCCAGCAGTTACTCCGGAAGAGGACGGGGGAGCTCCTATAATTCACCCCTCCACTTT. Amino acids: CASSYSGRGRGSSYNSPLHF.

This clonotype has ten or more counts. V gene TRBV11-2 combines with J gene TRBJ2-3, with unresolved D. Trimming left V 7 bases short and J 2 bases short, with 4 bases between. Germline V lookup: CDR1 SGHAT, CDR2 FQNNGV. The CDR3 consists of 11 residues. CDR3 in DNA: TGTGCCAGCACCTCCACAGATACGCAGTATTTT. It codes for CASTSTDTQYF.

This clonotype came up a few times. This chain connects TRBV24-1 to TRBJ2-2; the D is unclear. The CDR3 is 12 residues long. The ends were cut back, 9 bases at V and 6 bases at J, with 10 bases in the middle. Germline V lookup: CDR1 KGHDR, CDR2 SFDVKD. CDR3 in amino acids: CATSPGPGELFF. CDR3 nucleotide sequence: TGTGCCACCTCGCCTGGGCCCGGGGAGCTGTTTTTT.

The rearrangement links TRBV11-2 to TRBJ1-1, with D unclear. The CDR3 runs 13 residues. Germline lookup yields CDR1 SGHAT and CDR2 FQNNGV. V lost 3 bases and J lost 0, with 5 bases in between. CDR3 sequence: CASSFSLNTEAFF. CDR3 bases: TGTGCCAGCAGCTTTTCACTGAACACTGAAGCTTTCTTT.

This clonotype was seen a handful of times. CDR3 DNA sequence: TGTGCCAGCAGTGTCGGATATGGCTACACCTTC. Translating gives CASSVGYGYTF. This chain links TRBV28 with TRBJ1-2; D call uncertain. Germline values: CDR1 MDHEN, CDR2 SYDVKM. The CDR3 spans 11 residues. V was cut by 5 bases and J by 5 bases, with 6 bases left in between.

The gene calls are TRBV12-3 or TRBV12-4 and TRBJ2-2; tentative D call: TRBD1 (6 bases). The CDR3 spans 14 residues. V lost 6 bases to trimming and J lost 2 bases, with 10 bases between them. The CDR3 DNA reads TGTGCCAGCAGACCGGGACACAACACCGGGGAGCTGTTTTTT. This gives the protein CASRPGHNTGELFF.

This clonotype was counted only a few times. This rearrangement joins TRBV29-1 to TRBJ1-2, with 9 bases lining up with TRBD1. Germline trimming cut 4 bases from V and 8 bases from J; bases unmatched to any gene: 8. CDR1 and CDR2 (germline): SQVTM, ANQGSEA. The CDR3 consists of 13 residues. As DNA, the CDR3 is TGCAGCGTTGGCGGCCGGACAGGGGCCGGCTACACCTTC. It encodes CSVGGRTGAGYTF.

The CDR3 DNA sequence: TGTGCCAGCAGTTTAGTAGGGGGCCCGGTGGCTTTCTTT. It is translated as CASSLVGGPVAFF. This chain joins TRBV12-3 or TRBV12-4 and TRBJ1-1, with 7 bases fitting TRBD1. The CDR3 loop spans 13 amino acids. Germline trimming cut 1 base from V and 11 bases from J; bases unmatched to any gene: 7.